The T cell receptor (beta chain) under discussion was sequenced for a study of blood T cell repertoires in COVID-19. This CDR3 has 16 residues. V lost 3 bases and J lost 5; bases outside the gene matches: 12. Looked up from germline, CDR1 is SGDLS and CDR2 is YYNGEE. In the original workflow: Estimation of nucleated cell counts relied on the amplification of reference gene primers. The table came from immunoSEQ multiplex PCR; TCRdb's copy has only in-frame clones and leaves some out. V, J and clone size reflect that table, while D and trimming were determined from the DNA. The top ten clones hold about 2.5% of a sample with 70,000 to 95,000 clones, 70% to 90% of them seen once.

Sequencing input: peripheral blood. This TCR came from a man aged 45-60 years with COVID-19, enrolled during active disease. The rearrangement links TRBV9 to TRBJ2-5; TRBD2 matches at 8 bases. The CDR3: CASSAEEGLEGETQYF. CDR3 DNA sequence: TGTGCCAGCAGCGCTGAGGAGGGACTAGAGGGGGAGACCCAGTACTTC.